This T cell receptor (beta chain) originates from a study of T-cell reconstitution after alpha-beta-depleted transplantation in children. V was pared by 5 bases and J by 8 bases, with 13 bases between. CDR3 length equals 13 residues. From germline, CDR1 is SEHNR and CDR2 FQNEAQ (reference sequence). It was with unique molecular identifiers that the TCRbeta library was prepared. TCRdb called the PCR reads again in MiXCR, with one record for every CDR3 protein. This sample has about 270,000 distinct CDR3 sequences, with around 9.6% found just once. The sample here was PBMCs from the stem cell graft donor, taken from the stem cell graft. The chain links TRBV7-9 to TRBJ2-4; D is perhaps TRBD1 or TRBD2 (5 bases each). This clonotype originated in a human donor who donated a stem cell graft to a child with SCID. The CDR3 nucleotides are TGTGCCAGCAGCCTACGGGGCTGGGACATTCAGTACTTC. Its translation: CASSLRGWDIQYF.